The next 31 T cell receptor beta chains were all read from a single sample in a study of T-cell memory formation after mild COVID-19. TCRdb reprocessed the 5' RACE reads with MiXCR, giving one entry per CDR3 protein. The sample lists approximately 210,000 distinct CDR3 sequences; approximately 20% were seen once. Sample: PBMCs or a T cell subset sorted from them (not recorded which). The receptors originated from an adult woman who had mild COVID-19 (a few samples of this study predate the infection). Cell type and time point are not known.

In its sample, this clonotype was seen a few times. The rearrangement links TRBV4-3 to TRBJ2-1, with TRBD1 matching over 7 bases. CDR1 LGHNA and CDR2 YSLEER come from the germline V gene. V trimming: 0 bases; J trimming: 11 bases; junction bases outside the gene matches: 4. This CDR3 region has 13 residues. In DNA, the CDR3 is TGCGCCAGCAGCCAAGACAGGGGGAAGAAGCAGTTCTTC. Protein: CASSQDRGKKQFF.

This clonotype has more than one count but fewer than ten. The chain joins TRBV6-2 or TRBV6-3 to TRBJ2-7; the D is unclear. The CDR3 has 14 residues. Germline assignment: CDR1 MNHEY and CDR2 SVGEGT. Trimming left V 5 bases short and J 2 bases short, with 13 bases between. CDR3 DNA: TGTGCCAGCAGTCCCACGCGGCGGCCCTACGAGCAGTACTTC. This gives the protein CASSPTRRPYEQYF.

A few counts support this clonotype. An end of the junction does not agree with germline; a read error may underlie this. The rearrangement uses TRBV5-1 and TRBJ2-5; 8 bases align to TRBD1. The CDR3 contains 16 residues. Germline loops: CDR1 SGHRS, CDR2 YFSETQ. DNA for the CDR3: TGCGCCAGCAGCTTGGAGGCCTCAGGGGGCCGAGAGTCCCAGTACTTC. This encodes CASSLEASGGRESQYF.

The CDR3 sequence is CATSDDAGTTQYF. The CDR3 nucleotides read TGTGCCACCAGTGATGATGCCGGGACAACGCAGTATTTT. The J gene is TRBJ2-3, the V gene TRBV24-1; D perhaps matches TRBD1 (6 bases). CDR1 is KGHDR and CDR2 is SFDVKD in the germline V gene. The CDR3 runs 13 residues. Trimming shortened V by 3 bases and J by 9 bases, and 12 bases separated the two germline ends.

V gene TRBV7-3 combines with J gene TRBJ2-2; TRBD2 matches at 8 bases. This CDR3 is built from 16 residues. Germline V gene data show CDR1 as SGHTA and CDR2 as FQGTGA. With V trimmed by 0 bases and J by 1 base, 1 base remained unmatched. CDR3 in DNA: TGTGCCAGCAGCTTAACTAGCGGGGTGAACACCGGGGAGCTGTTTTTT. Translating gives CASSLTSGVNTGELFF. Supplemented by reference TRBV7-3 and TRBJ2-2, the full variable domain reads GAGVSQTPSNKVTEKGKYVELRCDPISGHTALYWYRQSLGQGPEFLIYFQGTGAADDSGLPNDRFFAVRPEGSVSTLKIQRTERGDSAVYLCASSLTSGVNTGELFFGEGSRLTVL.

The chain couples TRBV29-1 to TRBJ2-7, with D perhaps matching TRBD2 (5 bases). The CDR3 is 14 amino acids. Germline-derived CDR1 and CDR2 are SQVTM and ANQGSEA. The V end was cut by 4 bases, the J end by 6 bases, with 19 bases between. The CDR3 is CSVAHTVTRGEQYF. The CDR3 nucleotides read TGCAGCGTTGCACATACCGTAACTAGAGGCGAGCAGTACTTC.

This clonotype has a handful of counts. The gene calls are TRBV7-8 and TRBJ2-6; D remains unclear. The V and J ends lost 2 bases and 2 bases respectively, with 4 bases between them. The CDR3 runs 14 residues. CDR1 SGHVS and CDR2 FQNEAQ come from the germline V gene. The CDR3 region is CASSLFPGANVLTF. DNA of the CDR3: TGTGCCAGCAGCTTATTCCCTGGGGCCAACGTCCTGACTTTC.

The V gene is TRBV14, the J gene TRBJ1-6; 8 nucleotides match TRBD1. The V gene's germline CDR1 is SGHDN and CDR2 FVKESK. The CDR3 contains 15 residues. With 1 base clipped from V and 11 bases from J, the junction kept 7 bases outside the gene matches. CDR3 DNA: TGTGCCAGCAGCCAAGCCACAGGGGGATTTACACCCCTCCACTTT. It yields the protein CASSQATGGFTPLHF. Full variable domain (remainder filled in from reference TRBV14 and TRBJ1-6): EAGVTQFPSHSVIEKGQTVTLRCDPISGHDNLYWYRRVMGKEIKFLLHFVKESKQDESGMPNNRFLAERTGGTYSTLKVQPAELEDSGVYFCASSQATGGFTPLHFGNGTRLTVT.

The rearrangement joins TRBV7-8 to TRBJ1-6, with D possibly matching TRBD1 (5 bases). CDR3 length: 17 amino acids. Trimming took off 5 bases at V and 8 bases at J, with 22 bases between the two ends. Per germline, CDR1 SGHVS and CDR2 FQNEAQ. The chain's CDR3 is CASSTSYSGTLDSPLHF. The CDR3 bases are TGTGCCAGCAGCACCTCTTACTCCGGGACGCTTGATTCACCCCTCCACTTT.

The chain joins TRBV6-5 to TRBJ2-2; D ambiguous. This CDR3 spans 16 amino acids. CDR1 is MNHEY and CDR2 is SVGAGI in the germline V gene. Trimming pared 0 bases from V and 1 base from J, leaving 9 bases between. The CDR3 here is CASSYSVGMNTGELFF. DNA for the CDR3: TGTGCCAGCAGTTACTCGGTGGGGATGAACACCGGGGAGCTGTTTTTT.

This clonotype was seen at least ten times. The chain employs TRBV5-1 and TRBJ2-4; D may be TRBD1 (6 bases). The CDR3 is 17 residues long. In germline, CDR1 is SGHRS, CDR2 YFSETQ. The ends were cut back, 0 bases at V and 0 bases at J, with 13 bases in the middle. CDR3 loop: CASSLGTVILAKNIQYF. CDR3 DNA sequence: TGCGCCAGCAGCTTGGGGACAGTAATTTTAGCCAAAAACATTCAGTACTTC.

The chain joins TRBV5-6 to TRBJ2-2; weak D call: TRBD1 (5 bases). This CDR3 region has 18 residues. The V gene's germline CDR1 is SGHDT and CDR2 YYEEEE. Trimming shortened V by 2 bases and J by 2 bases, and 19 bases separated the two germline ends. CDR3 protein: CASSFLDTHRRNTGELFF. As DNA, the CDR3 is TGTGCCAGCAGCTTTCTGGACACCCACCGGAGAAACACCGGGGAGCTGTTTTTT. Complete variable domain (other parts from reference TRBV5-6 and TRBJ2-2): DAGVTQSPTHLIKTRGQQVTLRCSPKSGHDTVSWYQQALGQGPQFIFQYYEEEERQRGNFPDRFSGHQFPNYSSELNVNALLLGDSALYLCASSFLDTHRRNTGELFFGEGSRLTVL.

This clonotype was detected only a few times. The CDR3 bases are TGTGCCAGCAGTCTGACCGGGGCAAAAGATACGCAGTATTTT. This translates into CASSLTGAKDTQYF. V gene TRBV12-3 or TRBV12-4 combines with J gene TRBJ2-3; D might be TRBD1 or TRBD2, each matching 5 bases. CDR3 size: 14 residues. V gave up 5 bases and J gave up 5 bases, with 14 bases separating them.

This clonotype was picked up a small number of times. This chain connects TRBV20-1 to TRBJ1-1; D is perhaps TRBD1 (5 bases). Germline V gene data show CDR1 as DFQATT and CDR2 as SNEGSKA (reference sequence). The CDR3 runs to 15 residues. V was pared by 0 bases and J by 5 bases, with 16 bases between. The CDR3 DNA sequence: TGCAGTGCTAGAGATCATCTTGGAGGGGATACTGAAGCTTTCTTT. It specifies CSARDHLGGDTEAFF.

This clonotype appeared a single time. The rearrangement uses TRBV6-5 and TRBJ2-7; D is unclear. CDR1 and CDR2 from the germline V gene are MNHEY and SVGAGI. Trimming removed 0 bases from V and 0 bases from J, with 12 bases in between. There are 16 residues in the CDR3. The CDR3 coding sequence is TGTGCCAGCAGTTACTCGTTTAGATCCAGCTCCTACGAGCAGTACTTC. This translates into CASSYSFRSSSYEQYF.

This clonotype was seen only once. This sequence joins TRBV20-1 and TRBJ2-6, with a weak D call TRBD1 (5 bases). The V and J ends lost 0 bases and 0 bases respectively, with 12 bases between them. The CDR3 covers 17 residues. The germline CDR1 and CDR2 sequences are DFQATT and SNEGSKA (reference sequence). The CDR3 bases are TGCAGTGCTAGAGATCCTGGACACCTCTCTGGGGCCAACGTCCTGACTTTC. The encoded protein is CSARDPGHLSGANVLTF.

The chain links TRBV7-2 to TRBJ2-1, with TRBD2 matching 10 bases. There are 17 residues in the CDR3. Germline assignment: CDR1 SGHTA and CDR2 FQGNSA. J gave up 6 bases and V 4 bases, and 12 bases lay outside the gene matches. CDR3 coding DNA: TGTGCCAGCAGCTGGGGACTGAGCGGGAGGGCCCGCAATGAGCAGTTCTTC. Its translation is CASSWGLSGRARNEQFF.

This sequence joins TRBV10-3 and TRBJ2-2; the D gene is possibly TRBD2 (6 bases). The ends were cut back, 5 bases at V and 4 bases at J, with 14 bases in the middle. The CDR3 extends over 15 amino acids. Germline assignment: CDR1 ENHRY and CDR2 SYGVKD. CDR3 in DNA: TGTGCCATCAGTACCGGGGCCGGGGGCACCGGGGAGCTGTTTTTT. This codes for CAISTGAGGTGELFF.

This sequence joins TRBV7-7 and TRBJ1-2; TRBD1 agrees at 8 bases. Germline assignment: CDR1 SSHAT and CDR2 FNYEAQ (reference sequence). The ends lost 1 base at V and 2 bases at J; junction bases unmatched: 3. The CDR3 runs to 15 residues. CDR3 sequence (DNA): TGTGCCAGCAGCTTAGGGACAGGGACGAACTATGGCTACACCTTC. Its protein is CASSLGTGTNYGYTF.

The CDR3 loop reads CASSRTSGAQETQYF. DNA for the CDR3: TGTGCCAGCAGCCGGACTAGCGGGGCCCAAGAGACCCAGTACTTC. The chain combines TRBV7-8 with TRBJ2-5, with 12 nucleotides matching TRBD2. V was pared by 5 bases and J by 1 base, with 2 bases of the junction left unmatched. The CDR3 is 15 amino acids. Germline lookup yields CDR1 SGHVS and CDR2 FQNEAQ. Using reference TRBV7-8 and TRBJ2-5 for the parts outside the CDR3, the full variable domain is GAGVSQSPRYKVAKRGQDVALRCDPISGHVSLFWYQQALGQGPEFLTYFQNEAQLDKSGLPSDRFFAERPEGSVSTLKIQRTQQEDSAVYLCASSRTSGAQETQYFGPGTRLLVL.

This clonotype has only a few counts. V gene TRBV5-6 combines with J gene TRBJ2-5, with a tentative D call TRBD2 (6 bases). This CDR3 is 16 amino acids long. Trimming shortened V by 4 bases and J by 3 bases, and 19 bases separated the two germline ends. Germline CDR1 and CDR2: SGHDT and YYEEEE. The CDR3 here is CASSRRETSREETQYF. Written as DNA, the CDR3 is TGTGCCAGCAGCCGCCGGGAGACTAGTCGGGAAGAGACCCAGTACTTC.

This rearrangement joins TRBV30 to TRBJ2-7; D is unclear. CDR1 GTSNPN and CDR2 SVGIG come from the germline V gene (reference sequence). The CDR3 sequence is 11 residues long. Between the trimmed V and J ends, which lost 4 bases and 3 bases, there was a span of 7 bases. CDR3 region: CAWNWGYEQYF. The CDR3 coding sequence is TGTGCCTGGAACTGGGGCTACGAGCAGTACTTC. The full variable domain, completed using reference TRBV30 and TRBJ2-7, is SQTIHQWPATLVQPVGSPLSLECTVEGTSNPNLYWYRQAAGRGLQLLFYSVGIGQISSEVPQNLSASRPQDRQFILSSKKLLLSDSGFYLCAWNWGYEQYFGPGTRLTVT.

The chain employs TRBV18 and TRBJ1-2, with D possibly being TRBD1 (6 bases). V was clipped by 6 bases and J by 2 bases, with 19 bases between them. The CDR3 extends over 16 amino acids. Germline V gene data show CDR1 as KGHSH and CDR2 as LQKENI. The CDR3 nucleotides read TGTGCCAGCTCCCCCGTGCAACAGGGCTCGAACTATGGCTACACCTTC. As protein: CASSPVQQGSNYGYTF.

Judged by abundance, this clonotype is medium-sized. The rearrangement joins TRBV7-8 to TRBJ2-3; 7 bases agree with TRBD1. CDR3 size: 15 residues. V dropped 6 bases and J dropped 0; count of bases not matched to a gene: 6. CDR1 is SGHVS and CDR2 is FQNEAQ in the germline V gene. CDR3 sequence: CASRQTGQSTDTQYF. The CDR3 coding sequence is TGTGCCAGCAGACAAACGGGACAGAGCACAGATACGCAGTATTTT.

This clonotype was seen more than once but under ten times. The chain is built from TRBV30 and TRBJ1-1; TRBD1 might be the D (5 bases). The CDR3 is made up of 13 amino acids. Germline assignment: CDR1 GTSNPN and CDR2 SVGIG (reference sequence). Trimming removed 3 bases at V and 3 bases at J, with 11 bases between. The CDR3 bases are TGTGCCTGGAGCCGAAGCAGGGACACTGAAGCTTTCTTT. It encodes CAWSRSRDTEAFF.

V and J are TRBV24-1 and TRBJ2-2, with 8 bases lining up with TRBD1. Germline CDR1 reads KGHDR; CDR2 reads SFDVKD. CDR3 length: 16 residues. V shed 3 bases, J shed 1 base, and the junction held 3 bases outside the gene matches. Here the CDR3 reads CATSDPGTGNTGELFF. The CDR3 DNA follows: TGTGCCACCAGTGATCCTGGGACAGGGAACACCGGGGAGCTGTTTTTT.

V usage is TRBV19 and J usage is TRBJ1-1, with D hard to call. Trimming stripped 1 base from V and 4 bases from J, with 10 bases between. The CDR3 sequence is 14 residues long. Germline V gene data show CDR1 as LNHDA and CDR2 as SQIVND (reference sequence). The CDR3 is CASSIGLLGTEAFF. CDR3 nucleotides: TGTGCCAGTAGTATAGGACTCCTGGGCACTGAAGCTTTCTTT.

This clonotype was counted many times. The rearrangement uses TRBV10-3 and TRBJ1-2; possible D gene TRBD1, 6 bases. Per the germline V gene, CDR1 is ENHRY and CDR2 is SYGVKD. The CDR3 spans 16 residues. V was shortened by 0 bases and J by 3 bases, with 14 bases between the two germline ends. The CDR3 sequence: CAISESKAGTHYGYTF. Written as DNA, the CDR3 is TGTGCCATCAGTGAGTCGAAGGCTGGGACACACTATGGCTACACCTTC.

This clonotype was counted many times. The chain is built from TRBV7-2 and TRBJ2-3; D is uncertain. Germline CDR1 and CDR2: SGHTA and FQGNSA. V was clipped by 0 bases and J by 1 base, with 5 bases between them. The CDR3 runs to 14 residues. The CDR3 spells CASSLARRTDTQYF. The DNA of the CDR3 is TGTGCCAGCAGCTTAGCCAGGCGCACAGATACGCAGTATTTT.

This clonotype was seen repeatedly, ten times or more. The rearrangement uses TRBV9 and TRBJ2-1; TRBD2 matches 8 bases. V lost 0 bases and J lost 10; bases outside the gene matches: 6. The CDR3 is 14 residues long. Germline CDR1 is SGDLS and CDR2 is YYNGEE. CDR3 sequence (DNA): TGTGCCAGCAGCGTAGGGTCAGCGGGAGAAGAGCAGTTCTTC. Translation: CASSVGSAGEEQFF. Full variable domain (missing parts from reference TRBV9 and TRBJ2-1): DSGVTQTPKHLITATGQRVTLRCSPRSGDLSVYWYQQSLDQGLQFLIQYYNGEERAKGNILERFSAQQFPDLHSELNLSSLELGDSALYFCASSVGSAGEEQFFGPGTRLTVL.

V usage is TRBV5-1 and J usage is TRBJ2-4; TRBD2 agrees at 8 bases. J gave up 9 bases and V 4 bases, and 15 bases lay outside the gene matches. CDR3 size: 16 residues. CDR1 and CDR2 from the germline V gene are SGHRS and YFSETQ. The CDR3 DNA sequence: TGCGCCAGCAGCCCAAGCACCGGGACTAGAGGTGCCATTCAGTACTTC. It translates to CASSPSTGTRGAIQYF.